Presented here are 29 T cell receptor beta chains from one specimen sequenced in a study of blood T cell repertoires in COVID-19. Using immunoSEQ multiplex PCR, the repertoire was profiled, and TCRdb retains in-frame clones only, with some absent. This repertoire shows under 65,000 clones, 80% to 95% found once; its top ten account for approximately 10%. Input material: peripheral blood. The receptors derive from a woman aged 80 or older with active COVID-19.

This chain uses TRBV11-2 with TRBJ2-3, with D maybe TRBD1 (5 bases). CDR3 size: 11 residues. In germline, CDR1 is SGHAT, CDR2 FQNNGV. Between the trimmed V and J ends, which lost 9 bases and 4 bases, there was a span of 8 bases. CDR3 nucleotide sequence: TGTGCCAGTGCAGGGCCAGATACGCAGTATTTT. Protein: CASAGPDTQYF.

In DNA, the CDR3 is TGTGCCACCAGTGAGACTAGGGGCTACAATGAGCAGTTCTTC. Translation: CATSETRGYNEQFF. This chain links TRBV24-1 with TRBJ2-1, with a tentative D call TRBD2 (6 bases). The V end lost 4 bases, the J end lost 3 bases, and 9 bases lay between the germline ends. CDR3 size: 14 residues. Germline V gene sequence: CDR1 KGHDR, CDR2 SFDVKD.

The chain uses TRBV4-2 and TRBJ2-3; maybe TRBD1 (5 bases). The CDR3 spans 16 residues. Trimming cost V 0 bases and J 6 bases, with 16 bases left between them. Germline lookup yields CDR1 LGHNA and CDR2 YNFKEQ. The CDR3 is CASSQEVVTAGDTQYF. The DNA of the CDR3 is TGTGCCAGCAGCCAAGAAGTGGTCACCGCAGGGGATACGCAGTATTTT.

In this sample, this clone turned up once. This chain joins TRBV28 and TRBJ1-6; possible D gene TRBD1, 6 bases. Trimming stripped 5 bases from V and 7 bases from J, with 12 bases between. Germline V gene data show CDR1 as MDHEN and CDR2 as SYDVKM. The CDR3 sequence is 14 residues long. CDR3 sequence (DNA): TGTGCCAGCAGTCGGGGGGCGCGGAATTCACCCCTCCACTTT. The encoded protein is CASSRGARNSPLHF.

CDR3 residues: CASRKPGTGFYGYTF. DNA of the CDR3: TGTGCCAGCAGAAAACCCGGGACAGGCTTCTATGGCTACACCTTC. The J gene is TRBJ1-2, the V gene TRBV7-9, with TRBD1 identical over 8 bases. V lost 6 bases to trimming and J lost 4 bases; unmatched junction nucleotides: 10. The V gene's germline CDR1 is SEHNR and CDR2 FQNEAQ (reference sequence). This CDR3 has 15 amino acids.

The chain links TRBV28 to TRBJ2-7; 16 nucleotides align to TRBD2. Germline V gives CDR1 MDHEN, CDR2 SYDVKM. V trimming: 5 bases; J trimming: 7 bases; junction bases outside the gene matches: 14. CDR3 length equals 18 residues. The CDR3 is CASSRPGLAGGKYEEQYF. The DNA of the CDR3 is TGTGCCAGCAGTCGACCGGGACTAGCGGGAGGGAAGTACGAGGAGCAGTACTTC.

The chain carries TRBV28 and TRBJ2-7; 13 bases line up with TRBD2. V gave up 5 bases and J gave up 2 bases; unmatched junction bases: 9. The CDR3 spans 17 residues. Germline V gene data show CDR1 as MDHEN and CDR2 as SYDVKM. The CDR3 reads CASSTPPGTSGTYEQYF. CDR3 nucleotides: TGTGCCAGCAGTACCCCTCCCGGGACTAGCGGGACCTACGAGCAGTACTTC.

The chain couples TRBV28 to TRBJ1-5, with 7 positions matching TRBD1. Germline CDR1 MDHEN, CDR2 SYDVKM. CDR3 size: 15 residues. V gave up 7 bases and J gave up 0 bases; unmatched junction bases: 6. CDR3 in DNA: TGTGCCAGCAACGGGGACAGAGATAGCAATCAGCCCCAGCATTTT. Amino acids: CASNGDRDSNQPQHF.

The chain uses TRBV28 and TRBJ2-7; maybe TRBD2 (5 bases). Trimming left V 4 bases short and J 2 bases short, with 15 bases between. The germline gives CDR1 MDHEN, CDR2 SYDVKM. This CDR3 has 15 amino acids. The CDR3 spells CASSSGGELPYEQYF. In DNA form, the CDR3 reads TGTGCCAGCAGTTCTGGAGGTGAGCTCCCCTACGAGCAGTACTTC.

The CDR3 nucleotides are TGTGCCAGCAGTGAAAGAACAGGGATGGGCTACACCTTC. Encoded protein: CASSERTGMGYTF. This chain connects TRBV25-1 to TRBJ1-2, with TRBD1 as a possible D gene (6 bases). This CDR3 has 13 residues. Germline V gives CDR1 MGHDK, CDR2 SYGVNS. Trimming pared 2 bases from V and 8 bases from J, leaving 12 bases between.

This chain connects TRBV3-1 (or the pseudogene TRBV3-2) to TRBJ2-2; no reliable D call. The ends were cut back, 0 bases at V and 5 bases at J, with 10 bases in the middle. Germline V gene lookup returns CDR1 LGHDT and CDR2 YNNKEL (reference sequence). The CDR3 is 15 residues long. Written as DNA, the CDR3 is TGTGCCAGCAGCCAAGATCAAGCCAGGACCGGGGAGCTGTTTTTT. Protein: CASSQDQARTGELFF.

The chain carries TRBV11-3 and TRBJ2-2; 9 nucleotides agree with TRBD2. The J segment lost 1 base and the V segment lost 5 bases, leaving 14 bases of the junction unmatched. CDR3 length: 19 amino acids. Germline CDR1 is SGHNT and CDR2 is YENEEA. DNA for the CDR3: TGTGCCAGCAGCCCGGGGGGCGGGAGGGCCCATTTGAACACCGGGGAGCTGTTTTTT. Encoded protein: CASSPGGGRAHLNTGELFF.

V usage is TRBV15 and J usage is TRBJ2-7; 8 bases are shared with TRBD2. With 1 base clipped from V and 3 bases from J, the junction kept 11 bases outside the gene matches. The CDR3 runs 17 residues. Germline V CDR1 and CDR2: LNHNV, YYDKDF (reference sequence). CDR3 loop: CATSRAGREGLVYEQYF. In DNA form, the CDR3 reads TGTGCCACCAGCAGAGCCGGACGGGAGGGCCTTGTCTACGAGCAGTACTTC. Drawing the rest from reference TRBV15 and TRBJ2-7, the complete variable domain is DAMVIQNPRYQVTQFGKPVTLSCSQTLNHNVMYWYQQKSSQAPKLLFHYYDKDFNNEADTPDNFQSRRPNTSFCFLDIRSPGLGDTAMYLCATSRAGREGLVYEQYFGPGTRLTVT.

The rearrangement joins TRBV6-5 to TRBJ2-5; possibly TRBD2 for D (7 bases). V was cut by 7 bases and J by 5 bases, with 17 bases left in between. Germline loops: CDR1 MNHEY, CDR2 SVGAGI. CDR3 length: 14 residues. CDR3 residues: CASTERGRDETQYF. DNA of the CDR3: TGTGCCAGCACCGAAAGGGGGAGGGATGAGACCCAGTACTTC.

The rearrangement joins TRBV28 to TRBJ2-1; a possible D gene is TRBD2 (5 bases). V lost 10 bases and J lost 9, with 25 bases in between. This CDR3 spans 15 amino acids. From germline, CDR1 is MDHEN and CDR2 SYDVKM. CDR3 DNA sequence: TGTGCCACTAGCCGCCGCCTGGCAGAATCCGGTGAGCAGTTCTTC. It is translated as CATSRRLAESGEQFF.

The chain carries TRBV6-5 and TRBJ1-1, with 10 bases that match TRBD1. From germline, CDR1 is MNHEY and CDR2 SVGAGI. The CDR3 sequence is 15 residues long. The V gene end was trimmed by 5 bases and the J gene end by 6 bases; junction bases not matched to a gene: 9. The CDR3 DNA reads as TGTGCCAGCAGTACAACGACAGGGGGCTTGGCTGAAGCTTTCTTT. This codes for CASSTTTGGLAEAFF.

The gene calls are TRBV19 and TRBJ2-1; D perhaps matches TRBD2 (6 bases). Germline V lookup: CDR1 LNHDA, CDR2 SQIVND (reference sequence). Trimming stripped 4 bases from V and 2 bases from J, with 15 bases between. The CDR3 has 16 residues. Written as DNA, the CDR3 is TGTGCCAGTAGTACCTCCGATCGGGGGACCTACAATGAGCAGTTCTTC. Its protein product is CASSTSDRGTYNEQFF.

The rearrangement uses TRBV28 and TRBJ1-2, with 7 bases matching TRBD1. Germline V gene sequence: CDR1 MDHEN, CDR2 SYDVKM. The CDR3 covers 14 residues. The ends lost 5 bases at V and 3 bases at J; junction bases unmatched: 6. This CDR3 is CASSLIGQDYGYTF. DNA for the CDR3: TGTGCCAGCAGTCTGATCGGACAGGACTATGGCTACACCTTC.

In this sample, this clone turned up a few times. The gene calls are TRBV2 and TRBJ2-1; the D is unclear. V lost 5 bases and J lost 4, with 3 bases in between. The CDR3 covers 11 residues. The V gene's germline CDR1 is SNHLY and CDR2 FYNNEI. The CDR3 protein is CASSSYNEQFF. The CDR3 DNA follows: TGTGCCAGCAGTTCGTACAATGAGCAGTTCTTC.

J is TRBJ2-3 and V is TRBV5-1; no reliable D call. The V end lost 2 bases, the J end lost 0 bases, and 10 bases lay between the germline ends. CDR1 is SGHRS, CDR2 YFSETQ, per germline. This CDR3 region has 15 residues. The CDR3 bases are TGCGCCAGCAGCTTAAGGAGCACTAGCACAGATACGCAGTATTTT. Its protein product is CASSLRSTSTDTQYF.

CDR3 DNA sequence: TGTGCCAGCAGTCCCCCCAAACAGGGGACCCTCTCCTACAATGAGCAGTTCTTC. This gives the protein CASSPPKQGTLSYNEQFF. The V call is TRBV28, the J call TRBJ2-1; TRBD1 matches 7 bases. The germline CDR1 and CDR2 sequences are MDHEN and SYDVKM. The V and J ends lost 5 bases and 0 bases, in that order; junction bases with no gene match: 13. The CDR3 spans 18 residues.

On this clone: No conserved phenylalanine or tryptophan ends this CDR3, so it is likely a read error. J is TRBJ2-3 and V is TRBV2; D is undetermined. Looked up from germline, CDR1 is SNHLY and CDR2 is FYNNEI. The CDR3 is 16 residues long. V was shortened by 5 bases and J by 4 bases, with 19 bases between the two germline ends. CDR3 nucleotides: TGTGCCAGCAGTTCTCTAAGCGAGTTTGGCTCAGATACGCAGTATCTT. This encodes CASSSLSEFGSDTQYL.

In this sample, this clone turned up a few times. The DNA for the CDR3 is TGTGCCAGCACCGGGACTAGCGGGAGGGCCGGAGGTGATGAGCAGTTCTTC. Translated: CASTGTSGRAGGDEQFF. The rearrangement uses TRBV3-1 (or the pseudogene TRBV3-2) and TRBJ2-1, with 16 bases lining up with TRBD2. V was clipped by 7 bases and J by 8 bases; unmatched bases: 11. The CDR3 has 17 residues. The germline V gene has CDR1 LGHDT and CDR2 YNNKEL (reference sequence).

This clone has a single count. CDR3 region: CSVLTVMNTEAFF. CDR3 in DNA: TGCAGCGTGCTCACAGTGATGAACACTGAAGCTTTCTTT. The V and J genes are TRBV29-1 and TRBJ1-1, with no clear D. V lost 6 bases to trimming and J lost 0 bases, with 11 bases between them. CDR3 length: 13 residues. Germline CDR1 and CDR2: SQVTM and ANQGSEA.

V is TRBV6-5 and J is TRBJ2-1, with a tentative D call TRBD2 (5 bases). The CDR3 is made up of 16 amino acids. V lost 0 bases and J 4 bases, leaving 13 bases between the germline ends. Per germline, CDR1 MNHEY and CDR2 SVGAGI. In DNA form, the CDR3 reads TGTGCCAGCAGTTACTCGCCTAGCCTAGCTTACAATGAGCAGTTCTTC. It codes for CASSYSPSLAYNEQFF.

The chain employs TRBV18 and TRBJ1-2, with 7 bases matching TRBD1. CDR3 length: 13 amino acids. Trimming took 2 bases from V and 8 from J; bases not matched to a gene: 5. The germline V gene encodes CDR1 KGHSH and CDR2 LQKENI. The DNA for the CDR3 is TGTGCCAGCTCACCAGCAGGGGGTTGGGGCTACACCTTC. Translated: CASSPAGGWGYTF.

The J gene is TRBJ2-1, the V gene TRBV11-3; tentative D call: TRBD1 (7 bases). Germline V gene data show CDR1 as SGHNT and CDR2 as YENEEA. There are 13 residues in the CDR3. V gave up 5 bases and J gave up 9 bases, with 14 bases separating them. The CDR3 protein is CASSPTQGGEQFF. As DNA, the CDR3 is TGTGCCAGCAGCCCCACCCAGGGGGGTGAGCAGTTCTTC.

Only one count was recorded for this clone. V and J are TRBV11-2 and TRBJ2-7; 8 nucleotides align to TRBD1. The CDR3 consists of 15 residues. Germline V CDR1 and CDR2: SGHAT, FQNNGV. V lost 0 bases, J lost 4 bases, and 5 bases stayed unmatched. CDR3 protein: CASSLDPGGRYEQYF. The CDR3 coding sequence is TGTGCCAGCAGCTTAGATCCAGGGGGCAGGTACGAGCAGTACTTC.

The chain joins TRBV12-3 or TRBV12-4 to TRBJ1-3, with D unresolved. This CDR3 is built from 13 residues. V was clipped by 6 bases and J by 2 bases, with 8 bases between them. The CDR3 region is CASSTGAGNTIYF. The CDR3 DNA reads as TGTGCCAGCAGCACGGGAGCTGGAAACACCATATATTTT.